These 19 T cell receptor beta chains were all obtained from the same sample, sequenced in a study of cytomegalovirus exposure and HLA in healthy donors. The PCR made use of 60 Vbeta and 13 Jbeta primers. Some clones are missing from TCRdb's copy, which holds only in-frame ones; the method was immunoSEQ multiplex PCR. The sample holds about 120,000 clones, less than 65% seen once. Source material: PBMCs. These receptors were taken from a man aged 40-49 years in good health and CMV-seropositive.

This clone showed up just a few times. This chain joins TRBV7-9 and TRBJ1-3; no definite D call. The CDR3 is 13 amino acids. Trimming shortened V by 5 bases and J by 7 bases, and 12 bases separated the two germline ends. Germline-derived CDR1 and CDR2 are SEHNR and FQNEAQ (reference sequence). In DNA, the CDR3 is TGTGCCAGCAGCCTCTATCGTCGGAACACCATATATTTT. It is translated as CASSLYRRNTIYF.

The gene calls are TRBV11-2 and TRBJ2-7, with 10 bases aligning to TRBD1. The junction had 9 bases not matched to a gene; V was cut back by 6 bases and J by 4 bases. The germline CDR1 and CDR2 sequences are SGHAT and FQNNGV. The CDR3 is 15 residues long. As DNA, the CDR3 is TGTGCCAGCAGATACCACGGGACAGGGGTATACGAGCAGTACTTC. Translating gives CASRYHGTGVYEQYF. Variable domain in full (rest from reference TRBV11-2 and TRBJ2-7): EAGVAQSPRYKIIEKRQSVAFWCNPISGHATLYWYQQILGQGPKLLIQFQNNGVVDDSQLPKDRFSAERLKGVDSTLKIQPAKLEDSAVYLCASRYHGTGVYEQYFGPGTRLTVT.

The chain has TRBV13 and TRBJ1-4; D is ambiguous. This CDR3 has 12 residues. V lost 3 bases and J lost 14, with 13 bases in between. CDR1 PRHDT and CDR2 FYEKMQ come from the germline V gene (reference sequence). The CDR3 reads CASSFTHQVLFF. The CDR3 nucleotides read TGTGCCAGCAGCTTTACACATCAGGTGCTGTTTTTT.

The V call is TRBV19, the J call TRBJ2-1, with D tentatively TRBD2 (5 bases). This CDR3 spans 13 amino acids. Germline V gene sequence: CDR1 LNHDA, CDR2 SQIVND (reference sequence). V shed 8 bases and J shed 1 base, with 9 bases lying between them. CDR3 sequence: CASREGSYNEQFF. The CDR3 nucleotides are TGTGCCAGTCGGGAAGGGTCCTACAATGAGCAGTTCTTC. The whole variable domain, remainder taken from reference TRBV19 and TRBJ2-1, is DGGITQSPKYLFRKEGQNVTLSCEQNLNHDAMYWYRQDPGQGLRLIYYSQIVNDFQKGDIAEGYSVSREKKESFPLTVTSAQKNPTAFYLCASREGSYNEQFFGPGTRLTVL.

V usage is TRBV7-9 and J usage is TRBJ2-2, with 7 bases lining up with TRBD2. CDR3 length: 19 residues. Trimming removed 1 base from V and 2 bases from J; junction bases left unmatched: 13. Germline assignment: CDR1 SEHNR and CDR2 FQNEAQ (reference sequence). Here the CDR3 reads CASSLGINLGLPNTGELFF. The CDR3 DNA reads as TGTGCCAGCAGCTTAGGTATTAACTTGGGACTACCAAACACCGGGGAGCTGTTTTTT.

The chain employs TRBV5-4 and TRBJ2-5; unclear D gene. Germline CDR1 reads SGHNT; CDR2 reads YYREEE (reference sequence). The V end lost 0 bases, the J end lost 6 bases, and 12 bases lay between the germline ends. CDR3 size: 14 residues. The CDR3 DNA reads TGTGCCAGCAGCTTGGATGTAGCCGGAAAGACCCAGTACTTC. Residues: CASSLDVAGKTQYF.

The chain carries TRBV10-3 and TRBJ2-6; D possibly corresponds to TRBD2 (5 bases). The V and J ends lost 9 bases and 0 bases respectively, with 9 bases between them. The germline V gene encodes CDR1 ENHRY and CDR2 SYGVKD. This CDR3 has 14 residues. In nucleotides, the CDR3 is TGTGCCATGCGCCGGGACTCTGGGGCCAACGTCCTGACTTTC. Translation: CAMRRDSGANVLTF.

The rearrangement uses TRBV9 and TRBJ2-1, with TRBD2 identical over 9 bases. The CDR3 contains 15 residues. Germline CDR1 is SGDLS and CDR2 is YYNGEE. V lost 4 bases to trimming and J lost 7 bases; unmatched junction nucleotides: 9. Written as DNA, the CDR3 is TGTGCCAGCAGCCCACATAGCGGGAGAGGAAATGAGCAGTTCTTC. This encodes CASSPHSGRGNEQFF.

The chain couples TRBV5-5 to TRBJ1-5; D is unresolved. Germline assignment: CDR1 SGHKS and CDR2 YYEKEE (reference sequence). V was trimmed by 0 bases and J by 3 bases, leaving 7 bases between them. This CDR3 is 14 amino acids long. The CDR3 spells CASSLGHPNQPQHF. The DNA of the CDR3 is TGTGCCAGCAGCTTGGGGCACCCCAATCAGCCCCAGCATTTT.

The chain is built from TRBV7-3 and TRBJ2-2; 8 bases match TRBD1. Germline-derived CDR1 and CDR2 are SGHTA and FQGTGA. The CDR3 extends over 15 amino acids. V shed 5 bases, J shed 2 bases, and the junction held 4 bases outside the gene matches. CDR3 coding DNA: TGTGCCAGCAGCAAAGACAGGGGTAACACCGGGGAGCTGTTTTTT. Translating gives CASSKDRGNTGELFF.

Written as DNA, the CDR3 is TGTGCCTGGACGAGGGGGTTTGGCCAAGAGACCCAGTACTTC. It encodes CAWTRGFGQETQYF. The chain has TRBV30 and TRBJ2-5; D is possibly TRBD1 (6 bases). Germline loops: CDR1 GTSNPN, CDR2 SVGIG (reference sequence). V lost 4 bases and J 1 base, leaving 13 bases between the germline ends. The CDR3 sequence is 14 residues long.

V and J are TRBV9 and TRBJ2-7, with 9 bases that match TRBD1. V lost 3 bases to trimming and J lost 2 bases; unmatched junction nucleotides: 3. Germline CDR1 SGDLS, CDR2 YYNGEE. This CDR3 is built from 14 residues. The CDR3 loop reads CASSAGQGTYEQYF. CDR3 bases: TGTGCCAGCAGCGCCGGACAGGGGACCTACGAGCAGTACTTC.

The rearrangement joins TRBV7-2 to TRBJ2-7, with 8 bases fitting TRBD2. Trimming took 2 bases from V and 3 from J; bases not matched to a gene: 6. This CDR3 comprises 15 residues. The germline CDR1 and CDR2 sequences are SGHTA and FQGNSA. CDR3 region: CASSLLRGVGYEQYF. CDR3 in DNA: TGTGCCAGCAGCTTACTGCGGGGGGTGGGCTACGAGCAGTACTTC. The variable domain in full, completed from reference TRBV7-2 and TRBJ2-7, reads GAGVSQSPSNKVTEKGKDVELRCDPISGHTALYWYRQSLGQGLEFLIYFQGNSAPDKSGLPSDRFSAERTGGSVSTLTIQRTQQEDSAVYLCASSLLRGVGYEQYFGPGTRLTVT.

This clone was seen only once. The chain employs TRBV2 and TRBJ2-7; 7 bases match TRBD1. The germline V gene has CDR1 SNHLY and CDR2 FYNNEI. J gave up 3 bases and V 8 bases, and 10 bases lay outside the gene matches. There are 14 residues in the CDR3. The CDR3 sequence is CASRTGTAIYEQYF. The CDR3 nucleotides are TGTGCCAGCCGGACCGGGACAGCAATCTACGAGCAGTACTTC.

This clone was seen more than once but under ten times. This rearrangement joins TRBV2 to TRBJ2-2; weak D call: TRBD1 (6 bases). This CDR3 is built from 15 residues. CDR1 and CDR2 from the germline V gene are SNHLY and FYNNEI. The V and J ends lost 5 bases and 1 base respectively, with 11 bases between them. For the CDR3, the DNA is TGTGCCAGCAGTTCTCAGGGGAAGAACACCGGGGAGCTGTTTTTT. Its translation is CASSSQGKNTGELFF. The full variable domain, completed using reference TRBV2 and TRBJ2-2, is EPEVTQTPSHQVTQMGQEVILRCVPISNHLYFYWYRQILGQKVEFLVSFYNNEISEKSEIFDDQFSVERPDGSNFTLKIRSTKLEDSAMYFCASSSQGKNTGELFFGEGSRLTVL.

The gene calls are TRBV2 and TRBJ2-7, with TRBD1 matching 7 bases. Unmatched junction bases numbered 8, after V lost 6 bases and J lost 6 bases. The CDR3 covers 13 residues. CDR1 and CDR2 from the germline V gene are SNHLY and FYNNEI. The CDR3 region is CASSRDSRGEQYF. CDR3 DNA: TGTGCCAGCAGCCGGGACAGTCGGGGCGAGCAGTACTTC.

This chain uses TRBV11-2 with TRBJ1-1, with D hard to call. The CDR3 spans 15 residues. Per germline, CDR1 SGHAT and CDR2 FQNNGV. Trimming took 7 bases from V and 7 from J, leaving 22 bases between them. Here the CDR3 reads CASTLIDGIDFEAFF. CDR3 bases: TGTGCCAGCACCCTCATAGACGGGATCGACTTTGAAGCTTTCTTT.

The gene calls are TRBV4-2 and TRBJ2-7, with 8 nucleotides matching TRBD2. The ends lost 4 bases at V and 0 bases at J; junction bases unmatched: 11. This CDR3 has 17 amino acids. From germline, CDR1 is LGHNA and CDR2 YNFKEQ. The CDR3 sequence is CASSPALRRGVSYEQYF. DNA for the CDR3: TGTGCCAGCAGCCCGGCCCTACGGCGGGGGGTCTCCTACGAGCAGTACTTC.

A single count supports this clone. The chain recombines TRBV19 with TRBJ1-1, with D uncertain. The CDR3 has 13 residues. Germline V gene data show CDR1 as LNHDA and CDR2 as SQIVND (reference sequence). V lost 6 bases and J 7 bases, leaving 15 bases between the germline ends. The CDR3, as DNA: TGTGCCAGTAGAGTGACCGGACTTCTTGAAGCTTTCTTT. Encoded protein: CASRVTGLLEAFF.